This T cell receptor beta chain emerged from a study of cytomegalovirus exposure and HLA in healthy donors. Germline V CDR1 and CDR2: MDHEN, SYDVKM. The CDR3 is 12 residues long. The V end lost 7 bases, the J end lost 4 bases, and 8 bases lay between the germline ends. Profiled with immunoSEQ multiplex PCR; TCRdb holds only in-frame clones, not every one. There are roughly 60,000 clones in the sample; 91% occur only once, and around 2.2% lies in the top ten. The sample was PBMCs. The chain joins TRBV28 to TRBJ2-1; the D is unclear. The receptor was isolated from a woman younger than 45 in good health and CMV-seronegative. The CDR3 region has the DNA TGTGCCAGCAAATCAACTTACAATGAGCAGTTCTTC. It is translated as CASKSTYNEQFF.